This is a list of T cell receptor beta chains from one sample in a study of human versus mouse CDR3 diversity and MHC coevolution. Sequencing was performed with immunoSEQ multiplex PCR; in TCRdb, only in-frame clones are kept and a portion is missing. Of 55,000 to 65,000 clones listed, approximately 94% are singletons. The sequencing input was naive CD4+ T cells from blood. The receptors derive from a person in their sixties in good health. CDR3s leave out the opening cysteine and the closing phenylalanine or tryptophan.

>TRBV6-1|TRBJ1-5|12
ASSETQGNQPQH
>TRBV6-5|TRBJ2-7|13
ASSYRGTGEYEQY
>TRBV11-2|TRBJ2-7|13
ASSLFPGLGYEQY
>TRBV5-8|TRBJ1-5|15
ASSLAFSDRSNQPQH
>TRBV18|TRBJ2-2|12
ASSAGQETGELF
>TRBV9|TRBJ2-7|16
ASSVSGGRPPPLYEQY
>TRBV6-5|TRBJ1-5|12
ASSYRRVGQPQH
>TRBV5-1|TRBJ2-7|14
ASSQTSGSSLTAQY
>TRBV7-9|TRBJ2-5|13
ASSRGLADQETQY
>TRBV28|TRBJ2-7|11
ASSLGGPYEQY
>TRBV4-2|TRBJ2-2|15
ASSQDLGRSSTGELF
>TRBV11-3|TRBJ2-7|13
ASSPDRGSSYEQY
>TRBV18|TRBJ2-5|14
ASSPRLGAGGETQY
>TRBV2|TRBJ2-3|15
ASSRTGTSGSADTQY
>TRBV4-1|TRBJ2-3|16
ASSQDPAGQGTTDTQY
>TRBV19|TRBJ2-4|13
ASSMTLIAKNIQY
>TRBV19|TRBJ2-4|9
ASSVEDIQY
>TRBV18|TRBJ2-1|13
ASSRSLGSYNEQF
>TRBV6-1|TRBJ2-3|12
ASKYGESTDTQY
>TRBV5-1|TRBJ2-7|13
ASSLGQGLTYEQY
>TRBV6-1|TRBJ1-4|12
ASTKDRGGEKLF
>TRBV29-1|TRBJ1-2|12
SVTFGGGDYGYT
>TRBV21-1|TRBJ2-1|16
ASSKPKPLPSSYNEQF
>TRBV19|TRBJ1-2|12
ATKPGQGNYGYT
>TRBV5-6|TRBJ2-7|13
ASSLLSGRAHEQY
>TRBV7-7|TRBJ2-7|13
ASSLAETGAYEQY
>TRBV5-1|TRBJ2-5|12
ASSVRQGLETQY
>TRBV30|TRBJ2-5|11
AWGRGGEETQY
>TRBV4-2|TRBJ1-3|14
ASSQGKLGQGNTIY
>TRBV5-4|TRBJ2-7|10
ASSSDRVEQY
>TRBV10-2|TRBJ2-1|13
ASSEVFREGNEQF
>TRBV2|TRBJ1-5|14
ASRQQGARSNQPQH